The next 10 T cell receptor beta chains were all read from a single sample in a study of blood T cell repertoires in COVID-19 (TCRdb year 2020). Libraries were built with the immunoSEQ multiplex PCR assay. TCRdb stores this immuneACCESS table with in-frame sequences only. Part of the clones is absent; in the studies checked, under half of the shortfall reflects unresolved V genes, and no reason is known for the rest. In all, the sample holds 300,000 to 400,000 clones, and 85% to 90% of those were seen once. Jointly, the top ten make up 2.5% to 3% of the sample. Sequencing used peripheral blood. These receptors were taken from a woman younger than 45 with COVID-19, enrolled during active disease.

The chain recombines TRBV5-8 with TRBJ1-1; TRBD1 matches 7 bases. Germline assignment: CDR1 SGHTS and CDR2 YDEGEE. The CDR3 has 16 amino acids. Losses at the gene ends were 4 bases for V and 7 bases for J; bases not matched to a gene: 16. CDR3 sequence reads: CASSALQGGGSHEAFF. The CDR3 coding sequence is TGTGCCAGCAGCGCCTTACAAGGGGGCGGTTCCCATGAAGCTTTCTTT.

V is TRBV28 and J is TRBJ1-2; 7 bases are a match to TRBD1. CDR1 is MDHEN and CDR2 is SYDVKM in the germline V gene. There are 16 residues in the CDR3. V shed 5 bases and J 5 bases; nucleotides not matched to a gene: 14. The CDR3 is CASSPNPKTGKYGYTF. In DNA form, the CDR3 reads TGTGCCAGCAGTCCCAACCCCAAGACAGGGAAGTATGGCTACACCTTC.

J is TRBJ2-1 and V is TRBV27, with a tentative D call TRBD2 (5 bases). Germline V gives CDR1 MNHEY, CDR2 SMNVEV (reference sequence). This CDR3 is built from 17 residues. Trimming shortened V by 0 bases and J by 0 bases, and 12 bases separated the two germline ends. The CDR3 is CASSLSLWRSSYNEQFF. DNA for the CDR3: TGTGCCAGCAGTTTATCGTTGTGGAGGAGCTCCTACAATGAGCAGTTCTTC.

The chain is built from TRBV18 and TRBJ2-7; tentative D call: TRBD1 (5 bases). Trimming pared 3 bases from V and 3 bases from J, leaving 12 bases between. Germline V CDR1 and CDR2: KGHSH, LQKENI. The CDR3 covers 14 residues. The CDR3 DNA is TGTGCCAGCTCACCGGACAAGGGGAACTACGAGCAGTACTTC. It yields the protein CASSPDKGNYEQYF.

In this sample, this clone turned up a few times. The chain has TRBV5-1 and TRBJ1-4; 7 bases are a match to TRBD1. Per the germline V gene, CDR1 is SGHRS and CDR2 is YFSETQ. This CDR3 has 14 residues. V was pared by 4 bases and J by 8 bases, with 8 bases of the junction left unmatched. CDR3 region: CASSEDRVQEKLFF. The CDR3 bases are TGCGCCAGCAGCGAAGACAGGGTACAAGAAAAACTGTTTTTT.

In DNA, the CDR3 is TGTGCCAGCAGTCCCCCACTCGGGGGGCATGGCTACACCTTC. Protein: CASSPPLGGHGYTF. The J gene is TRBJ1-2, the V gene TRBV28, with D possibly being TRBD1 (6 bases). Germline loops: CDR1 MDHEN, CDR2 SYDVKM. Trimming cost V 5 bases and J 6 bases, with 16 bases left between them. The CDR3 contains 14 residues.

The chain links TRBV28 to TRBJ1-3; 8 positions agree with TRBD1. CDR3 length: 16 amino acids. The junction had 7 bases not matched to a gene; V was cut back by 5 bases and J by 1 base. The germline CDR1 and CDR2 sequences are MDHEN and SYDVKM. CDR3 amino acids: CASSHQGAWSGNTIYF. In DNA, the CDR3 is TGTGCCAGCAGTCATCAGGGGGCTTGGTCTGGAAACACCATATATTTT.

This rearrangement joins TRBV25-1 to TRBJ1-1; perhaps TRBD1 as D (6 bases). The germline gives CDR1 MGHDK, CDR2 SYGVNS. V was trimmed by 3 bases and J by 2 bases, leaving 16 bases between them. This CDR3 has 16 residues. The CDR3 loop reads CASSDPGGARNTEAFF. The CDR3 region has the DNA TGTGCCAGCAGTGACCCCGGGGGGGCCAGAAACACTGAAGCTTTCTTT.

V usage is TRBV12-5 and J usage is TRBJ2-3; TRBD1 aligns across 10 bases. Germline V gene data show CDR1 as LGHNT and CDR2 as FRNRAP. V gave up 1 base and J gave up 3 bases; unmatched junction bases: 10. The CDR3 covers 18 residues. As DNA, the CDR3 is TGTGCTAGTGGTTTGGCCCGAAAGGACAGGGGGAATACAGATACGCAGTATTTT. This translates into CASGLARKDRGNTDTQYF.

The genes are TRBV28 and TRBJ1-1, with D possibly being TRBD1 (5 bases). The CDR3 consists of 12 residues. Germline-derived CDR1 and CDR2 are MDHEN and SYDVKM. The V end was cut by 3 bases, the J end by 8 bases, with 10 bases between. The CDR3 loop reads CASSFIGAEAFF. The CDR3 DNA sequence: TGTGCCAGCAGTTTTATAGGGGCAGAAGCTTTCTTT.